What follows describes a single TCR beta chain. No antigen is known for it. These data come from a study of regulatory T cells in long-lasting Graves disease. Study information: Graves' cases, newly diagnosed, had used antithyroid drugs under 3 months. Study-wide results and caveats: Preferential use of TRBV28, TRBJ1-2 and TRBJ2-5 was seen in persistent disease.

Building the TCR beta libraries relied on iRepertoire HTBI primers, and CDR3 regions underwent Arm-PCR. In TCRdb, the multiplex PCR reads were re-called with MiXCR into one record per CDR3 protein. The data show over 500,000 distinct CDR3 sequences, with about 16% seen just once and approximately 12% held by the top ten. The CDR3 has 13 residues. V was trimmed by 6 bases and J by 7 bases, leaving 15 bases between them. Time point of the sample: newly diagnosed GD, antithyroid drugs for less than 3 months. Following extraction of RNA from PBMCs, that RNA was used to make the TCR library. Separately, the same data were catalogued under a study of T cells in Graves' hyperthyroidism and ophthalmopathy. In that study: A patient was excluded if there was uncontrolled infection, other autoimmune disease, pregnancy or lactation. In the blood, most expanded thyroid clonotypes above 0.001 appeared as well.

This material consisted of peripheral blood mononuclear cells (PBMCs), taken at new diagnosis, from a patient treated with antithyroid drugs. This receptor was obtained from a young man with Graves disease. The chain joins TRBV12-3 or TRBV12-4 to TRBJ1-2, with D perhaps matching TRBD1 (5 bases). CDR3 loop: CASSSFRGAGYTF. The CDR3 DNA reads TGTGCCAGCAGCTCGTTCCGAGGGGCTGGCTACACCTTC.